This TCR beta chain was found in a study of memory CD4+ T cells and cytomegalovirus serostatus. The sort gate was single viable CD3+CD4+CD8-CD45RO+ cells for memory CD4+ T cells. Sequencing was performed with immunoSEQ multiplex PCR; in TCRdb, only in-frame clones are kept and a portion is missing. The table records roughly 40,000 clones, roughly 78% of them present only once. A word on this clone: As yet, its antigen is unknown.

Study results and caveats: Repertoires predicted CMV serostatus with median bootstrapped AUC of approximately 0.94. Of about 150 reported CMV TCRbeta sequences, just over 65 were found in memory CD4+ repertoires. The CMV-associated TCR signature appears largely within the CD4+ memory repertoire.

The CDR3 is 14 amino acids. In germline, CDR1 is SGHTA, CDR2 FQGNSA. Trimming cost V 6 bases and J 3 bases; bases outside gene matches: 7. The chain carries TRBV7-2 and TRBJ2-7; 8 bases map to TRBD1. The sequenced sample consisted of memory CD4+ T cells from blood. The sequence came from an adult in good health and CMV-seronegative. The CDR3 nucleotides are TGTGCCAGCAGTAACCTCGACAGGGGCTACGAGCAGTACTTC. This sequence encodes CASSNLDRGYEQYF.